The clone carrying this T cell receptor beta chain was detected a few times. These data originate in a study of blood T cell repertoires in COVID-19. Study context: Sources were T cells, B-cell-depleted T cells, or PBMCs; the material itself was cDNA or gDNA.

The authors' processing: Amplification of reference gene primers provided the estimated nucleated cell counts. Profiling relied on immunoSEQ multiplex PCR, and the TCRdb table lists in-frame clones only, not all of them. The V and J calls and clone size come from that table; D and trimming were worked out from the DNA. Among 53,000 or so clones listed, over 70% were seen once. This CDR3 region has 16 residues. The germline CDR1 and CDR2 sequences are SGHTA and FQGTGA. V was clipped by 4 bases and J by 3 bases; unmatched bases: 5. This chain uses TRBV7-3 with TRBJ2-1, with 11 bases identical to TRBD2. This TCR was recovered from a human donor with active or convalescent COVID-19. The donor label of this sample is uncertain. Sequences were obtained from peripheral blood. CDR3 in amino acids: CASSWGLAEDYNEQFF. The CDR3 nucleotides are TGTGCCAGCAGCTGGGGACTAGCGGAAGACTACAATGAGCAGTTCTTC.